This T cell receptor beta chain derives from a study of blood T cell repertoires in COVID-19. Study-level background: Donors in the United States, Italy and Spain gave samples during acute or convalescent COVID-19. PBMCs, B-cell-depleted T cells, or T cells were the source of the cDNA or gDNA that made up the material.

The Seattle site enrolled patients during active infection and followed them longitudinally. Germline CDR1 and CDR2: SGHRS and YFSETQ. This CDR3 is built from 20 residues. The ends lost 3 bases at V and 0 bases at J; junction bases unmatched: 19. As originally analysed: Estimation of nucleated cell counts was performed using reference gene primer amplification. The method was immunoSEQ multiplex PCR; TCRdb's version includes in-frame clones alone and lacks a portion of them. V and J calls and clone size come straight from that table; D and trimming were deduced from the DNA. The data contain about 190,000 clones, over 75% of them singletons.

The source is a man older than 75 with COVID-19, enrolled during active disease. The sequenced sample consisted of peripheral blood. The chain has TRBV5-1 and TRBJ1-2, with 8 bases that match TRBD1. The CDR3, as DNA: TGCGCCAGCAGCTCGGACCCTCCAGGACAGGGTTCCTACTCTAACTATGGCTACACCTTC. Translated: CASSSDPPGQGSYSNYGYTF. The variable domain in full, completed from reference TRBV5-1 and TRBJ1-2, reads KAGVTQTPRYLIKTRGQQVTLSCSPISGHRSVSWYQQTPGQGLQFLFEYFSETQRNKGNFPGRFSGRQFSNSRSEMNVSTLELGDSALYLCASSSDPPGQGSYSNYGYTFGSGTRLTVV.